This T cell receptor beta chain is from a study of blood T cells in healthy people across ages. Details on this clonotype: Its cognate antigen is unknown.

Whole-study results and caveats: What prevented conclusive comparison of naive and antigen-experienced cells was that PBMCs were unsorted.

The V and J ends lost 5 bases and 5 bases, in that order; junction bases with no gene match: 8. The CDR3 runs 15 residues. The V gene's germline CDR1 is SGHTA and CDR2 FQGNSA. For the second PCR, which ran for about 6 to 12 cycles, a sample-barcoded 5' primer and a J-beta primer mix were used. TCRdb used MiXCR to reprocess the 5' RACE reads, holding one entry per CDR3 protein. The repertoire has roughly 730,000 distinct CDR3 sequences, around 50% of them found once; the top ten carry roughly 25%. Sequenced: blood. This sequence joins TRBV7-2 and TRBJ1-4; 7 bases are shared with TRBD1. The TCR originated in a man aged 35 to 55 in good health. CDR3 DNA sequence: TGTGCCAGCAGCCTCGGGGGACAGAGAAATGAAAAACTGTTTTTT. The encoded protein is CASSLGGQRNEKLFF.